The rows below give T cell receptor beta chains drawn from one sample of a study of shared clonotypes between healthy human individuals. The assay was immunoSEQ multiplex PCR, and TCRdb's table has in-frame clones only and misses some. The sample lists about 600,000 clones, just over 75% occurring once. Material: PBMCs. These receptors originate from a woman aged 40-49 years in good health. Some clones in this sample may be carry-over from other donors' samples. Both conserved end residues are part of each CDR3. D genes are given only for firm matches. Size tells how often a clone was seen (once, few, many) or the class of an expanded clone, and some rows leave it out.

len,d_gene,abundance,j_gene,v_gene,CDR3aa,CDR3nt
15,TRBD2,-,TRBJ2-2,TRBV10-3,CAIGTSVGYTGELFF,TGTGCCATCGGGACTAGCGTAGGATACACCGGGGAGCTGTTTTTT
12,-,-,TRBJ2-3,TRBV30,CAWGQSVDTQYF,TGTGCCTGGGGCCAGTCCGTGGATACGCAGTATTTT
14,-,-,TRBJ2-7,TRBV5-1,CASSLDRGGYEQYF,TGCGCCAGCAGCTTGGACAGGGGAGGCTACGAGCAGTACTTC
16,TRBD2,-,TRBJ2-3,TRBV5-4,CASSLGLAVSTDTQYF,TGTGCCAGCAGCCTCGGCCTAGCGGTTAGCACAGATACGCAGTATTTT
14,-,few,TRBJ2-2,TRBV2,CASRRQASTGELFF,TGTGCCAGCAGAAGACAGGCTAGCACCGGGGAGCTGTTTTTT
17,-,-,TRBJ1-1,TRBV4-1,CASSQGRGHPGNTEAFF,TGCGCCAGCAGCCAAGGACGGGGGCACCCGGGGAACACTGAAGCTTTCTTT
13,-,few,TRBJ2-7,TRBV28,CASWNSATYEQYF,TGTGCCAGCTGGAATAGCGCCACCTACGAGCAGTACTTC
16,-,-,TRBJ2-3,TRBV7-8,CASSLGLGYPTDTQYF,TGTGCCAGCAGCTTAGGGCTGGGTTACCCCACAGATACGCAGTATTTT
14,-,-,TRBJ2-5,TRBV6-6,CASSYWQAQETQYF,TGTGCCAGCAGTTATTGGCAGGCCCAAGAGACCCAGTACTTC
15,-,-,TRBJ2-1,TRBV9,CASSVRGQTYNEQFF,TGTGCCAGCAGCGTCCGAGGTCAGACCTACAATGAGCAGTTCTTC
16,TRBD2,-,TRBJ2-5,TRBV7-9,CASSPRVAGVQETQYF,TGTGCCAGCAGCCCCCGGGTAGCGGGAGTCCAAGAGACCCAGTACTTC
13,-,-,TRBJ1-4,TRBV5-1,CASSFGVAEKLFF,TGCGCCAGCAGCTTTGGGGTAGCGGAAAAACTGTTTTTT
16,-,few,TRBJ1-2,TRBV5-1,CASSPTTSLSNYGYTF,TGCGCCAGCAGCCCAACTACTTCACTTTCTAACTATGGCTACACCTTC
15,-,-,TRBJ2-5,TRBV4-1,CASSQDGLIQETQYF,TGCGCCAGCAGCCAAGACGGATTAATCCAAGAGACCCAGTACTTC
13,-,-,TRBJ2-3,TRBV6-1,CASSDSPTDTQYF,TGTGCCAGCAGTGACTCTCCCACAGATACGCAGTATTTT
15,-,-,TRBJ2-3,TRBV5-3,CARSLGHITTDTQYF,TGTGCCAGAAGCTTAGGACATATCACCACAGATACGCAGTATTTT
15,TRBD1,-,TRBJ2-2,TRBV19,CASKGRGRFTGELFF,TGTGCCAGTAAAGGCAGGGGGCGCTTCACCGGGGAGCTGTTTTTT
11,-,-,TRBJ2-3,TRBV28,CATFLPYTQYF,TGTGCCACCTTCCTCCCCTATACGCAGTATTTT
14,TRBD1,-,TRBJ2-7,TRBV6-6,CASSTDREFYEQYF,TGTGCCAGCAGTACGGACAGGGAGTTCTACGAGCAGTACTTC
15,TRBD2,-,TRBJ2-1,TRBV19,CASSPIAGAGNEQFF,TGTGCCAGTAGTCCAATAGCGGGAGCTGGCAATGAGCAGTTCTTC
17,TRBD2,-,TRBJ2-1,TRBV25-1,CASSGQVAGAVWNEQFF,TGTGCCAGCAGTGGCCAAGTAGCGGGAGCGGTTTGGAATGAGCAGTTCTTC
13,-,-,TRBJ2-7,TRBV5-4,CASSLSFKYEQYF,TGTGCCAGCAGCCTTTCGTTCAAGTACGAGCAGTACTTC
16,-,-,TRBJ2-7,TRBV2,CASSLGAIPSSYEQYF,TGTGCCAGCAGCTTGGGGGCTATCCCGAGCTCCTACGAGCAGTACTTC
17,TRBD1,-,TRBJ2-1,TRBV27,CASRRRDRAPEANEQFF,TGTGCCAGCAGAAGGAGGGACAGGGCTCCCGAGGCGAATGAGCAGTTCTTC
22,TRBD2,-,TRBJ2-6,TRBV7-3,CASSLMAGGGLAGGPGANVLTF,TGTGCCAGCAGCTTAATGGCGGGTGGGGGACTAGCGGGAGGGCCTGGGGCCAACGTCCTGACTTTC
15,TRBD2,-,TRBJ2-5,TRBV27,CASTRTSGGQETQYF,TGTGCCAGCACCCGGACTAGCGGAGGGCAAGAGACCCAGTACTTC
16,TRBD1,-,TRBJ2-2,TRBV10-3,CAISDRGKVGGGELFF,TGTGCCATCAGTGACAGGGGGAAAGTGGGCGGCGGGGAGCTGTTTTTT
14,-,-,TRBJ2-1,TRBV5-1,CASRVAGMYNEQFF,TGCGCCAGCAGGGTCGCAGGGATGTACAATGAGCAGTTCTTC
15,-,-,TRBJ2-1,TRBV7-9,CASSLSGASWDEQFF,TGTGCCAGCAGCTTATCTGGGGCATCGTGGGATGAGCAGTTCTTC
15,TRBD1,-,TRBJ2-1,TRBV5-1,CASRRTGGSYNEQFF,TGCGCCAGCAGGCGGACAGGGGGCTCGTACAATGAGCAGTTCTTC
13,-,-,TRBJ2-3,TRBV27,CASRLTSTDTQYF,TGTGCCAGCAGGCTAACTAGCACAGATACGCAGTATTTT
18,TRBD2,once,TRBJ2-1,TRBV4-1,CASSQGGLAGASYNEQFF,TGCGCCAGCAGCCAAGGTGGACTAGCGGGGGCCTCCTACAATGAGCAGTTCTTC
12,-,-,TRBJ1-3,TRBV6-5,CASSYGENTIYF,TGTGCCAGCAGTTACGGGGAAAACACCATATATTTT
14,-,-,TRBJ2-1,TRBV14,CASSLPGVDNEQFF,TGTGCCAGCAGCCTCCCTGGGGTCGACAATGAGCAGTTCTTC
12,-,-,TRBJ1-5,TRBV5-4,CASSLDGTTQHF,TGTGCCAGCAGCTTGGATGGTACAACCCAGCATTTT
16,TRBD1,-,TRBJ2-1,TRBV4-1,CASSHIRDRGYNEQFF,TGCGCCAGCAGCCACATCCGGGACAGGGGGTACAATGAGCAGTTCTTC